A single sample is the source of the 27 T cell receptor beta chains below, sequenced in a study of blood T cell repertoires in COVID-19. Data came from immunoSEQ multiplex PCR; TCRdb stores just in-frame clones and leaves some out. Among about 160,000 clones, around 80% were seen once, and the ten largest hold approximately 7.7%. The specimen was PBMCs or T cells enriched from blood (not recorded which). The receptor source for this set is a woman in her 50s who had recovered from COVID-19.

In this sample, this clone turned up a few times. The chain employs TRBV24-1 and TRBJ1-1; D remains ambiguous. The CDR3 contains 10 residues. In germline, CDR1 is KGHDR, CDR2 SFDVKD. The V end was cut by 9 bases, the J end by 6 bases, with 7 bases between. The CDR3 loop is CATPRAEAFF. CDR3 sequence (DNA): TGTGCCACCCCCCGTGCTGAAGCTTTCTTT.

The chain uses TRBV28 and TRBJ1-4; 7 bases line up with TRBD1. J was trimmed by 2 bases and V by 7 bases; bases with no gene match: 7. Germline values: CDR1 MDHEN, CDR2 SYDVKM. This CDR3 is built from 15 residues. The CDR3 DNA follows: TGTGCCAGCAAATTCACAGGGGCTACTAATGAAAAACTGTTTTTT. Its translation is CASKFTGATNEKLFF.

This clone was recorded a few times. V and J are TRBV2 and TRBJ1-1; D gene ambiguous. The germline CDR1 and CDR2 sequences are SNHLY and FYNNEI. Between the trimmed V and J ends, which lost 6 bases and 1 base, there was a span of 12 bases. The CDR3 has 14 amino acids. DNA of the CDR3: TGTGCCAGCAGGACCCCCCCGGGGAACACTGAAGCTTTCTTT. Translating it yields CASRTPPGNTEAFF.

The chain employs TRBV11-2 and TRBJ2-7; D is uncertain. Trimming cost V 0 bases and J 3 bases, with 6 bases left between them. The CDR3 has 13 residues. Germline V gives CDR1 SGHAT, CDR2 FQNNGV. The CDR3 protein is CASSLDLYYEQYF. For the CDR3, the DNA is TGTGCCAGCAGCTTAGACCTATACTACGAGCAGTACTTC.

This chain uses TRBV7-2 with TRBJ2-1, with a tentative D call TRBD2 (5 bases). The V end was cut by 1 base, the J end by 13 bases, with 14 bases between. CDR1 and CDR2 from the germline V gene are SGHTA and FQGNSA. This CDR3 is 13 amino acids long. This CDR3 is CASSLVYGEPQFF. The CDR3 DNA reads TGTGCCAGCAGCTTAGTGTACGGGGAGCCACAGTTCTTC.

V gene TRBV7-2 combines with J gene TRBJ2-7; TRBD2 matches 8 bases. In germline, CDR1 is SGHTA, CDR2 FQGNSA. The V segment lost 2 bases and the J segment 6 bases; nucleotides outside the gene matches: 6. The CDR3 has 14 amino acids. CDR3 amino acids: CASSLSGGRIEQYF. The CDR3 nucleotides are TGTGCCAGCAGCTTATCGGGGGGGCGTATCGAGCAGTACTTC.

The chain is built from TRBV24-1 and TRBJ2-7; 10 positions match TRBD2. V lost 5 bases and J lost 6; bases outside the gene matches: 3. CDR1 is KGHDR, CDR2 SFDVKD, per germline. CDR3 size: 13 residues. In DNA form, the CDR3 reads TGTGCCACCAGTGTTAGCGGGAGGATCGAGCAGTACTTC. Translating it yields CATSVSGRIEQYF.

The V call is TRBV6-2 or TRBV6-3, the J call TRBJ2-1, with a possible D match to TRBD2 (6 bases). Trimming pared 5 bases from V and 9 bases from J, leaving 17 bases between. CDR1 is MNHEY, CDR2 SVGEGT, per germline. This CDR3 contains 14 residues. The CDR3 sequence: CASSLALTGIEQFF. The DNA for the CDR3 is TGTGCCAGCAGTCTAGCGTTGACCGGTATTGAGCAGTTCTTC.

The J gene is TRBJ2-5, the V gene TRBV27; 8 positions match TRBD1. CDR1 is MNHEY, CDR2 SMNVEV, per germline (reference sequence). The CDR3 loop spans 14 amino acids. V was clipped by 3 bases and J by 7 bases; unmatched bases: 7. The CDR3 DNA follows: TGTGCCAGCAGTTTGTCGGGACAGGTGTGGACCCAGTACTTC. Protein product: CASSLSGQVWTQYF.

The chain links TRBV7-2 to TRBJ1-6; TRBD1 might be the D (6 bases). Trimming removed 5 bases at V and 0 bases at J, with 14 bases between. The CDR3 covers 17 residues. Germline CDR1 SGHTA, CDR2 FQGNSA. The CDR3 region has the DNA TGTGCCAGCAGCCTAAGTCCGGACAGCTCCTATAATTCACCCCTCCACTTT. Protein product: CASSLSPDSSYNSPLHF.

This sequence joins TRBV5-1 and TRBJ1-2; a possible D gene is TRBD1 (6 bases). CDR3 length: 16 residues. Trimming took 3 bases from V and 4 from J, leaving 19 bases between them. Germline CDR1 is SGHRS and CDR2 is YFSETQ. In DNA, the CDR3 is TGCGCCAGCAGCTCGAATTTACAGGGACCTCCCTATGGCTACACCTTC. Its translation: CASSSNLQGPPYGYTF.

The rearrangement uses TRBV5-1 and TRBJ2-6; 7 nucleotides match TRBD1. CDR1 and CDR2 from the germline V gene are SGHRS and YFSETQ. V shed 1 base, J shed 0 bases, and the junction held 7 bases outside the gene matches. CDR3 size: 18 residues. CDR3 nucleotides: TGCGCCAGCAGCTTGTCGGGACAGACCTTCTCTGGGGCCAACGTCCTGACTTTC. Translating it yields CASSLSGQTFSGANVLTF.

The gene calls are TRBV6-2 or TRBV6-3 and TRBJ2-7; 10 nucleotides align to TRBD1. This CDR3 region has 15 residues. The junction had 3 bases not matched to a gene; V was cut back by 2 bases and J by 2 bases. CDR1 is MNHEY, CDR2 SVGEGT, per germline. The CDR3 DNA reads TGTGCCAGCAGTTACGGGACAGGGGAAACCTACGAGCAGTACTTC. Amino acids: CASSYGTGETYEQYF.

The chain carries TRBV20-1 and TRBJ2-7; unclear D gene. CDR1 is DFQATT, CDR2 SNEGSKA, per germline (reference sequence). This CDR3 is built from 11 residues. V dropped 6 bases and J dropped 3 bases, with 9 bases sitting between them. Here the CDR3 reads CSASSLYEQYF. CDR3 DNA sequence: TGCAGTGCCTCGTCCCTCTACGAGCAGTACTTC.

The V gene is TRBV28, the J gene TRBJ1-1; maybe TRBD1 (5 bases). The germline gives CDR1 MDHEN, CDR2 SYDVKM. The V end was cut by 4 bases, the J end by 1 base, with 13 bases between. This CDR3 is 15 amino acids long. Written as DNA, the CDR3 is TGTGCCAGCAGTTCCGGAGATACAGGGAACACTGAAGCTTTCTTT. It encodes CASSSGDTGNTEAFF.

The gene calls are TRBV2 and TRBJ1-1, with D hard to call. The V and J ends lost 7 bases and 0 bases respectively, with 15 bases between them. The CDR3 covers 15 residues. CDR1 is SNHLY, CDR2 FYNNEI, per germline. The CDR3 region is CASTLIGAVNTEAFF. CDR3 bases: TGTGCCAGCACCCTAATAGGAGCGGTGAACACTGAAGCTTTCTTT.

V and J are TRBV18 and TRBJ1-5; TRBD1 matches at 7 bases. Germline trimming cut 4 bases from V and 2 bases from J; bases unmatched to any gene: 2. This CDR3 spans 14 amino acids. Germline loops: CDR1 KGHSH, CDR2 LQKENI. CDR3 in amino acids: CASSQGARNQPQHF. The CDR3 nucleotides read TGTGCCAGCTCACAGGGGGCGCGCAATCAGCCCCAGCATTTT. Complete variable domain (other parts from reference TRBV18 and TRBJ1-5): NAGVMQNPRHLVRRRGQEARLRCSPMKGHSHVYWYRQLPEEGLKFMVYLQKENIIDESGMPKERFSAEFPKEGPSILRIQQVVRGDSAAYFCASSQGARNQPQHFGDGTRLSIL.

This chain joins TRBV12-3 or TRBV12-4 and TRBJ1-5, with unresolved D. The CDR3 totals 12 residues. V lost 6 bases, J lost 3 bases, and 6 bases lay in between. DNA of the CDR3: TGTGCCAGCAGCCCCCTCAATCAGCCCCAGCATTTT. Translation gives CASSPLNQPQHF.

The chain employs TRBV3-1 (or the pseudogene TRBV3-2) and TRBJ1-6; 7 nucleotides agree with TRBD1. Germline assignment: CDR1 LGHDT and CDR2 YNNKEL (reference sequence). Unmatched junction bases numbered 7, after V lost 4 bases and J lost 7 bases. The CDR3 is 15 amino acids. The CDR3 loop reads CASSLQTGTNSPLHF. CDR3 sequence (DNA): TGTGCCAGCAGCCTTCAGACAGGGACCAATTCACCCCTCCACTTT.

The chain is built from TRBV3-1 (or the pseudogene TRBV3-2) and TRBJ2-2, with 7 bases lining up with TRBD2. This CDR3 is 13 amino acids long. J was trimmed by 4 bases and V by 6 bases; bases with no gene match: 2. From germline, CDR1 is LGHDT and CDR2 YNNKEL (reference sequence). CDR3 loop: CASRAGITGELFF. The CDR3 coding sequence is TGTGCCAGCAGAGCGGGAATCACCGGGGAGCTGTTTTTT.

CDR3 sequence (DNA): TGTGCCAGCCGCGTTAGCTCCTACAATGAGCAGTTCTTC. Its protein is CASRVSSYNEQFF. The rearrangement uses TRBV19 and TRBJ2-1; unclear D gene. Germline loops: CDR1 LNHDA, CDR2 SQIVND (reference sequence). This CDR3 contains 13 residues. Trimming took off 9 bases at V and 0 bases at J, with 9 bases between the two ends.

V gene TRBV25-1 combines with J gene TRBJ2-5; 9 nucleotides align to TRBD2. This CDR3 has 14 residues. The junction had 8 bases not matched to a gene; V was cut back by 7 bases and J by 5 bases. Germline values: CDR1 MGHDK, CDR2 SYGVNS. The CDR3 nucleotides are TGTGCCAGCAAATTCGGCGGGAGGGCCGAGACCCAGTACTTC. It codes for CASKFGGRAETQYF.

The chain links TRBV19 to TRBJ2-3, with 7 nucleotides matching TRBD1. Trimming cost V 7 bases and J 3 bases; bases outside gene matches: 7. Germline lookup yields CDR1 LNHDA and CDR2 SQIVND (reference sequence). The CDR3 is 14 amino acids. The CDR3 DNA reads TGTGCCAGTACGGGACAACAGGGGACAGATACGCAGTATTTT. It specifies CASTGQQGTDTQYF.

V usage is TRBV10-1 and J usage is TRBJ1-1; 9 bases match TRBD1. Germline assignment: CDR1 WNHNN and CDR2 SYGVQD (reference sequence). J was trimmed by 4 bases and V by 6 bases; bases with no gene match: 12. This CDR3 is built from 16 residues. The CDR3 nucleotides read TGCGCCAGCAGGCCGGGACAGGGTAGGGGCGGCACTGAAGCTTTCTTT. This encodes CASRPGQGRGGTEAFF.

V and J are TRBV2 and TRBJ1-6; 9 bases map to TRBD1. Germline V lookup: CDR1 SNHLY, CDR2 FYNNEI. CDR3 length equals 17 residues. With V trimmed by 6 bases and J by 7 bases, 13 bases remained unmatched. The CDR3 here is CASRKDRGLGGNSPLHF. CDR3 coding DNA: TGTGCCAGCAGGAAGGACAGGGGCCTTGGGGGGAATTCACCCCTCCACTTT.

V gene TRBV7-2 combines with J gene TRBJ1-3; a possible D gene is TRBD1 (6 bases). The CDR3 runs 15 residues. The germline V and J ends were trimmed by 1 base and 2 bases, with 9 bases remaining between them. Germline-derived CDR1 and CDR2 are SGHTA and FQGNSA. The CDR3 region has the DNA TGTGCCAGCAGCTTAGTTTCAGGGGCTGGAAACACCATATATTTT. Protein sequence: CASSLVSGAGNTIYF.

The gene calls are TRBV5-8 and TRBJ2-7; D uncertain. The CDR3 length is 15 residues. Looked up from germline, CDR1 is SGHTS and CDR2 is YDEGEE. V was trimmed by 0 bases and J by 3 bases, leaving 13 bases between them. The CDR3 DNA follows: TGTGCCAGCAGCTTGGATGGCAGTACTATCTACGAGCAGTACTTC. As protein: CASSLDGSTIYEQYF. The variable domain in full, with the rest retrieved from reference TRBV5-8 and TRBJ2-7, is EAGVTQSPTHLIKTRGQQATLRCSPISGHTSVYWYQQALGLGLQFLLWYDEGEERNRGNFPPRFSGRQFPNYSSELNVNALELEDSALYLCASSLDGSTIYEQYFGPGTRLTVT.